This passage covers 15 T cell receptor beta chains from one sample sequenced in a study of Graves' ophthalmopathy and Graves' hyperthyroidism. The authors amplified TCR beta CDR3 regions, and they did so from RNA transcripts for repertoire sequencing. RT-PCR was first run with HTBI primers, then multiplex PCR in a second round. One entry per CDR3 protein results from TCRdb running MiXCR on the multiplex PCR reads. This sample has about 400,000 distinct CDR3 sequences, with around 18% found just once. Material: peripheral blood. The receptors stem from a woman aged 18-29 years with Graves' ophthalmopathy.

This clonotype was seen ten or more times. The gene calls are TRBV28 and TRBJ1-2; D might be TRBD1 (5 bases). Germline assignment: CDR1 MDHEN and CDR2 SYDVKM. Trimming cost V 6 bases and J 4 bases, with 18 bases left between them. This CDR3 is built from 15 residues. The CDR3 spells CASSPMGGSGYGYTF. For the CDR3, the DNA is TGTGCCAGCAGCCCCATGGGGGGGTCAGGCTATGGCTACACCTTC.

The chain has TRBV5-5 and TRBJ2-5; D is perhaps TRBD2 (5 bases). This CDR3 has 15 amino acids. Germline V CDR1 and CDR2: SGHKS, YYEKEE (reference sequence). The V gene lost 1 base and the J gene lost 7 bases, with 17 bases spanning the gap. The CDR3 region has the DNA TGTGCCAGCAGCTTGACCACCGGGAACCCCAGGACCCAGTACTTC. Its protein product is CASSLTTGNPRTQYF.

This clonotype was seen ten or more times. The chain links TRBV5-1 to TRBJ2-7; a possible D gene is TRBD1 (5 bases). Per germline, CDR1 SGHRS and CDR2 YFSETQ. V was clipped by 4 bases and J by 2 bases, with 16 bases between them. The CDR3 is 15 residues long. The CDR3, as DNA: TGCGCCAGCAGCCCGAGGCGCGACAGAACCTACGAGCAGTACTTC. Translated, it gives CASSPRRDRTYEQYF.

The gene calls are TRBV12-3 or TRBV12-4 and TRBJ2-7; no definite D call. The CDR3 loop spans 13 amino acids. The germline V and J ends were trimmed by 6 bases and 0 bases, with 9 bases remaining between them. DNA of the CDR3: TGTGCCAGCAGGAGGACCGACTCCTACGAGCAGTACTTC. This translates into CASRRTDSYEQYF.

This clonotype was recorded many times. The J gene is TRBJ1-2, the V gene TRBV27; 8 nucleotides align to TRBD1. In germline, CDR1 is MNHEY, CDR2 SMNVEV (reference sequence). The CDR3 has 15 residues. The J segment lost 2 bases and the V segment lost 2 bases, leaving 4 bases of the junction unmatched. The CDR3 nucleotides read TGTGCCAGCAGTTTAAGTCGACAGGGGAACTATGGCTACACCTTC. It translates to CASSLSRQGNYGYTF.

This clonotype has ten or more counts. CDR3 protein: CASSAGLAGSYEQYF. The CDR3 DNA reads TGTGCCAGCAGTGCGGGACTAGCGGGCTCCTACGAGCAGTACTTC. The chain carries TRBV6-1 and TRBJ2-7, with TRBD2 matching over 12 bases. The J segment lost 0 bases and the V segment lost 4 bases, leaving 1 base of the junction unmatched. There are 15 residues in the CDR3. Per germline, CDR1 MNHNS and CDR2 SASEGT.

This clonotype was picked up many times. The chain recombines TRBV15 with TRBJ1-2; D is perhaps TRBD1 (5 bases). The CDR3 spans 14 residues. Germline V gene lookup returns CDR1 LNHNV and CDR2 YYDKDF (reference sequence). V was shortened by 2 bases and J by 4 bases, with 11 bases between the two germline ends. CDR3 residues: CATSRQGGTYGYTF. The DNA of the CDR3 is TGTGCCACCAGCAGACAGGGAGGGACCTATGGCTACACCTTC.

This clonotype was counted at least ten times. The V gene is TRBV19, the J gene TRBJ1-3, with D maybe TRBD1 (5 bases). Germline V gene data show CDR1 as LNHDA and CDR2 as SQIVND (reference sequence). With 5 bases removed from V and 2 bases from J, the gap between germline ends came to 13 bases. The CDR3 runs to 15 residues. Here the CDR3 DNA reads TGTGCCAGTAGTCTCGGGACCGAGACTGGAAACACCATATATTTT. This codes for CASSLGTETGNTIYF.

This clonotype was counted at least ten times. CDR3 sequence reads: CASSPLGQRYEQYF. The CDR3 DNA follows: TGTGCCAGCAGCCCCCTCGGGCAGAGATACGAGCAGTACTTC. The chain has TRBV9 and TRBJ2-7; D not certain. The CDR3 runs 14 residues. In germline, CDR1 is SGDLS, CDR2 YYNGEE. Trimming removed 4 bases from V and 4 bases from J, with 15 bases in between. The full variable domain, completed using reference TRBV9 and TRBJ2-7, is DSGVTQTPKHLITATGQRVTLRCSPRSGDLSVYWYQQSLDQGLQFLIQYYNGEERAKGNILERFSAQQFPDLHSELNLSSLELGDSALYFCASSPLGQRYEQYFGPGTRLTVT.

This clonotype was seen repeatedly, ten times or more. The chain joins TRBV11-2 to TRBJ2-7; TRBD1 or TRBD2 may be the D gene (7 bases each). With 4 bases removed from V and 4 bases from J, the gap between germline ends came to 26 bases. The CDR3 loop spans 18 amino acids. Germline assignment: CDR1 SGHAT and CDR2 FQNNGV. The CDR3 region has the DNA TGTGCCAGCAGCTGGGGGGGGACAGTCGGACTAGTAGCTTACGAGCAGTACTTC. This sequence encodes CASSWGGTVGLVAYEQYF.

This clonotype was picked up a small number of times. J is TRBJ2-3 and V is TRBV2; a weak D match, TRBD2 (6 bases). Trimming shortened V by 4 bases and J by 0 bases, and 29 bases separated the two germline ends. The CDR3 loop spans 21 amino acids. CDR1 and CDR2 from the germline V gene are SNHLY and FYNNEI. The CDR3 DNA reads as TGTGCCAGCAGTGCCCTTCGTCTTCGGAGCGGGCAGAAGATAAGCACAGATACGCAGTATTTT. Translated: CASSALRLRSGQKISTDTQYF. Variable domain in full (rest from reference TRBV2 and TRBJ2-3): EPEVTQTPSHQVTQMGQEVILRCVPISNHLYFYWYRQILGQKVEFLVSFYNNEISEKSEIFDDQFSVERPDGSNFTLKIRSTKLEDSAMYFCASSALRLRSGQKISTDTQYFGPGTRLTVL.

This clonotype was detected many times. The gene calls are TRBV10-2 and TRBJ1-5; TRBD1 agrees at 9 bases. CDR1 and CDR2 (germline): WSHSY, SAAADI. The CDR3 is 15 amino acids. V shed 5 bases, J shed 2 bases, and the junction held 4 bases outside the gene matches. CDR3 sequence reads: CASSSDRGRNQPQHF. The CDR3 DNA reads TGCGCCAGCAGTTCGGACAGGGGTCGCAATCAGCCCCAGCATTTT.

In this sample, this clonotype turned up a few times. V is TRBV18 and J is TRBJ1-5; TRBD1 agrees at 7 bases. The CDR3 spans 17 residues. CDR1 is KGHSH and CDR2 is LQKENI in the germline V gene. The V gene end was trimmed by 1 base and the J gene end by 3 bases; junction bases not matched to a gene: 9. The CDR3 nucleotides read TGTGCCAGCTCACCACGGGGCTCGGGACAGACCAATCAGCCCCAGCATTTT. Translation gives CASSPRGSGQTNQPQHF.

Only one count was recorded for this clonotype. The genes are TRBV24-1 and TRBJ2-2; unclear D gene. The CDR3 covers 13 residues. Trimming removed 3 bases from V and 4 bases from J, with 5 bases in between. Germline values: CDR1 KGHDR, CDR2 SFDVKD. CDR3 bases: TGTGCCACCAGTGATCACGTCACCGGGGAGCTGTTTTTT. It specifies CATSDHVTGELFF.

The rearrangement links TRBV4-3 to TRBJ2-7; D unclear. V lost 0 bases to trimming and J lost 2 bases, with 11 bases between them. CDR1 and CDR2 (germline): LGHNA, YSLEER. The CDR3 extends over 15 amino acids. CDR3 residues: CASSQDVRTTYEQYF. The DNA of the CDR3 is TGCGCCAGCAGCCAAGATGTCAGGACCACCTACGAGCAGTACTTC.